The present T cell receptor beta chain was sequenced within a study of blood T cell repertoires in COVID-19. About the research overall: Samples taken during acute and convalescent COVID-19 were collected in the United States, Italy and Spain. Sources were T cells, B-cell-depleted T cells, or PBMCs; the material itself was cDNA or gDNA.

CDR3 length: 12 residues. Trimming took 3 bases from V and 10 from J, leaving 13 bases between them. Looked up from germline, CDR1 is MNHEY and CDR2 is SMNVEV (reference sequence). Authors' methods: Nucleated cell number was recorded as an estimate derived from reference gene primer amplification. Method: immunoSEQ multiplex PCR; TCRdb's copy keeps in-frame clones and lacks some. V and J calls and clone size are given by that table; D and trimming were obtained from the DNA. The data show roughly 250,000 clones, around 89% seen once. Source material: peripheral blood. This receptor was taken from a man aged 25 to 40 with acute or convalescent COVID-19. J is TRBJ2-7 and V is TRBV27; the D gene is possibly TRBD1 (5 bases). CDR3 sequence: CASSFNNRFQYF. CDR3 coding DNA: TGTGCCAGCAGTTTTAACAACAGGTTCCAGTACTTC.